The entry that follows covers one T cell receptor beta chain sequence. The data belong to a study of T cell changes during pregnancy in multiple sclerosis. The junction had 3 bases not matched to a gene; V was cut back by 0 bases and J by 1 base. CDR3 length: 15 amino acids. CDR1 and CDR2 from the germline V gene are SGHNT and YYREEE (reference sequence). The repertoire was sequenced with immunoSEQ multiplex PCR; TCRdb's copy has only in-frame clones and lacks some. The sample comprises 30,000 to 35,000 clones, about 90% of which are singletons, and around 3.3% rests with the top ten. The chain links TRBV5-4 to TRBJ1-2; 7 bases are shared with TRBD1. The source of this sequence is a female donor with multiple sclerosis, enrolled in a pregnancy study. The sequencing used CD8+ T cells from peripheral blood mononuclear cells, collected in the third trimester of pregnancy. CDR3 in DNA: TGTGCCAGCAGCTTGGGGCAGGGGGATAACTATGGCTACACCTTC. Residues: CASSLGQGDNYGYTF.